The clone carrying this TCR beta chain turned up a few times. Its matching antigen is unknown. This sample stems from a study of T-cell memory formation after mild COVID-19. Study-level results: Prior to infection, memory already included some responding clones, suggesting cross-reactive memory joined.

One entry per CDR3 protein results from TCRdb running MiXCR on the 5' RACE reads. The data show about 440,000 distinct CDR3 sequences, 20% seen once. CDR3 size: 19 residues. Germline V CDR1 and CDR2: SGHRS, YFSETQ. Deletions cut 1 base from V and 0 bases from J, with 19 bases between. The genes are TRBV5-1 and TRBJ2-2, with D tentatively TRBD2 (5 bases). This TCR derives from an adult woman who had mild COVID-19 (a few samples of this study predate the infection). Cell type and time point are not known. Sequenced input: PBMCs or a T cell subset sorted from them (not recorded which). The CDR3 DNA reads TGCGCCAGCAGCTTGCGGCTCAGCGGTCACAACGCGAACACCGGGGAGCTGTTTTTT. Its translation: CASSLRLSGHNANTGELFF.